The sample holds many counts of the clone carrying this TCR beta chain. The antigen remains undetermined. The data derive from a study of response to subunit inactivated influenza vaccine. The study, taken as a whole, reports: Authors suggested few new T cells are recruited by each seasonal influenza vaccination.

CDR3 size: 12 residues. Per the germline V gene, CDR1 is LGHDT and CDR2 is YNNKEL (reference sequence). With 4 bases removed from V and 7 bases from J, the gap between germline ends came to 9 bases. TCRdb reprocessed the RT-PCR reads via MiXCR and lists one record per CDR3 protein. The table shows hundreds of thousands of distinct CDR3 sequences, with around 16% occurring only once. The V gene is TRBV3-1, the J gene TRBJ2-3, with a possible D match to TRBD1 (6 bases). The sequence was collected from a man over 45 who received an inactivated influenza vaccine. The sample here was PBMCs from blood, taken 11 to 12 days after vaccination. The CDR3 region has the DNA TGTGCCAGCAGCCTTACAGGGAATACGCAGTATTTT. It yields the protein CASSLTGNTQYF.